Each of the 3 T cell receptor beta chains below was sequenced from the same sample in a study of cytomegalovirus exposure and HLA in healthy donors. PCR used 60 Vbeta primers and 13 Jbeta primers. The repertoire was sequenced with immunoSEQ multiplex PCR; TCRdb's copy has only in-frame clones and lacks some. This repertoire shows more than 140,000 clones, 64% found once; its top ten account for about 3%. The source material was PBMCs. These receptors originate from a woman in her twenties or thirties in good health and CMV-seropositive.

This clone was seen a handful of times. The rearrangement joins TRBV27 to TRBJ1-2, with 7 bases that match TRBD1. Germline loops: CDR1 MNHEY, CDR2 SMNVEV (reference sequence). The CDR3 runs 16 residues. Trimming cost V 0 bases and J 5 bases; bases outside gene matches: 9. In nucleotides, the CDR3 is TGTGCCAGCAGTTTATCCCCAGGGGGATTGAATTATGGCTACACCTTC. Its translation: CASSLSPGGLNYGYTF.

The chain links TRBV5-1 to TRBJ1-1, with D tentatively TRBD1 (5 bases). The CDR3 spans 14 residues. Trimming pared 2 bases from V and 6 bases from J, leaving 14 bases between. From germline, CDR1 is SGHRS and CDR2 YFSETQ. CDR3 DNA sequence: TGCGCCAGCAGCTTATACGGCACCAGGGCTGAAGCTTTCTTT. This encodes CASSLYGTRAEAFF.

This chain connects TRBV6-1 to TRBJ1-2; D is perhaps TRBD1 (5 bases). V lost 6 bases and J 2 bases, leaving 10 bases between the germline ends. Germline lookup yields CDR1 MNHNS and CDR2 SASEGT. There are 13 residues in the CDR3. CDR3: CASRAGLNYGYTF. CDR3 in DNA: TGTGCCAGCAGAGCAGGGCTGAACTATGGCTACACCTTC.